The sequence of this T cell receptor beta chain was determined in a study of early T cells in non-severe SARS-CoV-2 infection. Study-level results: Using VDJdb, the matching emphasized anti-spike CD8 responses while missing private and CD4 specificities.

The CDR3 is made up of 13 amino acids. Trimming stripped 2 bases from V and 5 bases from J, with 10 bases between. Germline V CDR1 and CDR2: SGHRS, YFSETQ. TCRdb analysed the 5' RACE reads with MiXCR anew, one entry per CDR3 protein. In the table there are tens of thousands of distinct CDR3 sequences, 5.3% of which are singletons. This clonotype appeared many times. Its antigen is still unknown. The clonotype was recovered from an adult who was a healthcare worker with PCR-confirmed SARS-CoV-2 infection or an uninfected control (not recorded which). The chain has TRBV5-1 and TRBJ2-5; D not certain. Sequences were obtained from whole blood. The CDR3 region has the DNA TGCGCCAGCAGCTTACCTTTGGGGGAGACCCAGTACTTC. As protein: CASSLPLGETQYF.